This T cell receptor (beta chain) was sequenced during a study of OX40 agonist ivuxolimab in advanced cancers. Study-level information: Each patient was given ivuxolimab into a vein every 2 weeks, at 0.01 to 10 mg/kg. Around 40% of patients had received prior checkpoint inhibitor therapy.

The protocol was immunoSEQ multiplex PCR, while the TCRdb copy is restricted to in-frame clones and leaves out a portion. The table has roughly 76,000 clones, approximately 90% seen once. Trimming removed 2 bases from V and 0 bases from J, with 0 bases in between. Germline V gene lookup returns CDR1 KGHSH and CDR2 LQKENI. The CDR3 sequence is 12 residues long. Study outcomes and limitations: At 0.1 to 3.0 mg/kg and by week 6, CD4+ and CD8+ T cells in the blood had expanded clonally.

Regarding this clone: What it recognizes is unknown. This sample includes further DNA sequences coding for the same CDR3.

The clonotype originates from an adult with an advanced solid tumor such as melanoma, head and neck, liver or kidney cancer. The rearrangement joins TRBV18 to TRBJ2-3; D is uncertain. Source: CD4+ or CD8+ T cells sorted from blood, taken in a trial of the OX40 agonist ivuxolimab. DNA for the CDR3: TGTGCCAGCTCACCAAGCACAGATACGCAGTATTTT. It yields the protein CASSPSTDTQYF.